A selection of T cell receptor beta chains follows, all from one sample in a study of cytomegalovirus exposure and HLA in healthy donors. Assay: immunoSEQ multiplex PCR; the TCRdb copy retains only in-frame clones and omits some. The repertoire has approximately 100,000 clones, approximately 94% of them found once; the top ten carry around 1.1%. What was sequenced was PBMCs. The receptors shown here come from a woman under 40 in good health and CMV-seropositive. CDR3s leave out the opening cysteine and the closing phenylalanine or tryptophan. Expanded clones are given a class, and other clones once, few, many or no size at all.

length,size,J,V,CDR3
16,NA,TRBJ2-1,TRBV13,ASRNGLAGYSSYNEQF
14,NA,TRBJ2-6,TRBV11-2,ASSLVARAGANVLT
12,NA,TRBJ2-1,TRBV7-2,ASSLAGSYNEQF
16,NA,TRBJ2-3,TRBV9,ASTRTPLSGRGTDTQY
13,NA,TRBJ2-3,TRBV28,ASSPSGRAGDTQY
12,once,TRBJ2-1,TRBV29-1,SVLRREVNNEQF
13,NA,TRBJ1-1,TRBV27,ASSLYARSNTEAF
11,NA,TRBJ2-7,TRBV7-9,ASSLPTSYEQY
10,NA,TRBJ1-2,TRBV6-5,ASRKTGSGYT
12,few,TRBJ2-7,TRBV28,ASRRDPISYEQY
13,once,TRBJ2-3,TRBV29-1,SVEDRGQSTDTQY
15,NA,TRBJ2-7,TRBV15,ATSKGTSGTYSYEQY
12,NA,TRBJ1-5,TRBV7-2,ASLSGGSNQPQH
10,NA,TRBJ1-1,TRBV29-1,SVGGGITEAF
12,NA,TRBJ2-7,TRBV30,AWKPRQGWYEQY
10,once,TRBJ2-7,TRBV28,ASSMGGYEQY
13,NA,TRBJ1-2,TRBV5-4,ASSSISGIIYGYT
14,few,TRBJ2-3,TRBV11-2,ASSLDQGGEADTQY
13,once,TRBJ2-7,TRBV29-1,SVLHRDRGMLEQY
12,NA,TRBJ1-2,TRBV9,ASSAGTGDYGYT
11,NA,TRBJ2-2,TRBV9,ASSARWTGELF
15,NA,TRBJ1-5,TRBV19,ASSIGDRPYTKMAQH
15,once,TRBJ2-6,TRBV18,ASSPMRGGSGANVLT
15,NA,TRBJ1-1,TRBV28,ASSTGQGRFGVTEAF
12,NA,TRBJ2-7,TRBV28,ASSFEAGVYEQY
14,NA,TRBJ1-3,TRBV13,ASSSRVMRSGNTIY
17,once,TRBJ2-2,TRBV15,ATSSPVWASGANTGELF
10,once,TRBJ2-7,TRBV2,ASSGTGPLQY
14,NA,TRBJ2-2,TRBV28,ASRQISGRARGELF
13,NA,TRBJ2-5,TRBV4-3,ASSQVGLAKETQY
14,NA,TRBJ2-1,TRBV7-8,ASSSLPWQKNNEQF
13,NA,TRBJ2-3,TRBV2,ASSEASDGSDTQY
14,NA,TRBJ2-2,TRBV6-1,ASSKDRGQKTGELF
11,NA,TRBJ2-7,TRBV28,ASSWRGSYEQY
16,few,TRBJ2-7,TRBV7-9,ASSLAVWVGTGIHEQY